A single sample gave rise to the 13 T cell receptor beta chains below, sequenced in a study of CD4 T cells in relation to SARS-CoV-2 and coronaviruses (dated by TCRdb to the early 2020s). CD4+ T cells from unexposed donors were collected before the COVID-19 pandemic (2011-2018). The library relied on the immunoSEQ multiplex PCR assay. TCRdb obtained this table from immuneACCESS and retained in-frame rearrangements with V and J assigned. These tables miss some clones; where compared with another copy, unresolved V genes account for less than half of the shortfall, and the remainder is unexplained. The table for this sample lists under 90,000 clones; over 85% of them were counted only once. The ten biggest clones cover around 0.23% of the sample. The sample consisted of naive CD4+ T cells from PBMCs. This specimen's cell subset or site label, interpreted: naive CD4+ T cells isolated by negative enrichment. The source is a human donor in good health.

The CDR3 nucleotides are TGCGCCAGCAGCTTGCAACAGGGTAAAGCAGATACGCAGTATTTT. The encoded protein is CASSLQQGKADTQYF. The genes are TRBV5-1 and TRBJ2-3, with a tentative D call TRBD1 (6 bases). V dropped 1 base and J dropped 4 bases, with 13 bases sitting between them. CDR1 and CDR2 from the germline V gene are SGHRS and YFSETQ. This CDR3 has 15 residues.

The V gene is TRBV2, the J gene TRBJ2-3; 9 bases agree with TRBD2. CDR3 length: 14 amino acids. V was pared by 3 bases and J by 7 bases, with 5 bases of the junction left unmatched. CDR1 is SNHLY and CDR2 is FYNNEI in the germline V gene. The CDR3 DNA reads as TGTGCCAGCAGTGAGGTAGCGGGAGTAAATACGCAGTATTTT. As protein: CASSEVAGVNTQYF.

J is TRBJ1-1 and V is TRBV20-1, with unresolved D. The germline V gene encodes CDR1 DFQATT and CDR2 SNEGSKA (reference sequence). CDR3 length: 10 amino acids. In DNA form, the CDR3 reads TGCACCCTGCAGAACACTGAAGCTTTCTTT. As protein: CTLQNTEAFF.

CDR3 region: CASSSDRMGEQYF. The CDR3 DNA reads TGTGCCAGCAGTTCGGACAGGATGGGCGAGCAGTACTTC. The gene calls are TRBV6-4 and TRBJ2-7; 7 nucleotides agree with TRBD1. The CDR3 runs 13 residues. Germline V gene data show CDR1 as MRHNA and CDR2 as SNTAGT. V lost 5 bases to trimming and J lost 6 bases; unmatched junction nucleotides: 7.

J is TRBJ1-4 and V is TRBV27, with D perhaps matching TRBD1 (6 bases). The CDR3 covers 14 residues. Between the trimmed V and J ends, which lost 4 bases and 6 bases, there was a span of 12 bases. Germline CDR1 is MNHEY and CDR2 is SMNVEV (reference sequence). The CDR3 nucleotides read TGTGCCAGCAGTTCCCGACAGGTTGATGAAAAACTGTTTTTT. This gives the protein CASSSRQVDEKLFF.

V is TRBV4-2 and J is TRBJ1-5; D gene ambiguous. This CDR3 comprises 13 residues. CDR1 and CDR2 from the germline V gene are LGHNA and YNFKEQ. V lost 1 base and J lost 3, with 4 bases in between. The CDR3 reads CASSQGTNQPQHF. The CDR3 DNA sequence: TGTGCCAGCAGCCAAGGCACCAATCAGCCCCAGCATTTT.

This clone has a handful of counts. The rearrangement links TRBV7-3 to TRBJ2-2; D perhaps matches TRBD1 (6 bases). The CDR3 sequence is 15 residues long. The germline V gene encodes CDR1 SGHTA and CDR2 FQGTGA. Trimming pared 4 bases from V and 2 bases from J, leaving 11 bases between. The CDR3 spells CASSSDRRNTGELFF. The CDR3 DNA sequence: TGTGCCAGCAGCTCCGACAGGAGAAACACCGGGGAGCTGTTTTTT.

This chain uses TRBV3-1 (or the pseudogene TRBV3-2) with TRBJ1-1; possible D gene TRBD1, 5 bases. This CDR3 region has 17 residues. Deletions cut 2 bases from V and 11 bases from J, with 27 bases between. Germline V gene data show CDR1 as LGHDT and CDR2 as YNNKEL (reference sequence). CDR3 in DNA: TGTGCCAGCAGCCAAAGCAGGCCCGGTAATGGGGGGGAGAGTGCTTTCTTT. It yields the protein CASSQSRPGNGGESAFF.

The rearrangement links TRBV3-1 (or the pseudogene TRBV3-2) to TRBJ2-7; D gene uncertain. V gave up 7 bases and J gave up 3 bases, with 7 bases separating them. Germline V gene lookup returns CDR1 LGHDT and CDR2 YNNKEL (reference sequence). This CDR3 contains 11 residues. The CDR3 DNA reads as TGTGCCAGCAAGGGCAGCTACGAGCAGTACTTC. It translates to CASKGSYEQYF.

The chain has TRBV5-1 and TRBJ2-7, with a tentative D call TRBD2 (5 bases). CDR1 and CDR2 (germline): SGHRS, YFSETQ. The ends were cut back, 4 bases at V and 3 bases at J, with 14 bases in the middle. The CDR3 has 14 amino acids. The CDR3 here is CASSAGLTNYEQYF. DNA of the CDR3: TGCGCCAGCAGCGCCGGACTGACGAACTACGAGCAGTACTTC.

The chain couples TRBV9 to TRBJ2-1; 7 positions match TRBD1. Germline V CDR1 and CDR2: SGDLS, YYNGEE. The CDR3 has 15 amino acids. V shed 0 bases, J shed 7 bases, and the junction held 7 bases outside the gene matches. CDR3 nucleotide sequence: TGTGCCAGCAGCGTAGAGCCAGGGGGTTGGAATGAGCAGTTCTTC. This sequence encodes CASSVEPGGWNEQFF.

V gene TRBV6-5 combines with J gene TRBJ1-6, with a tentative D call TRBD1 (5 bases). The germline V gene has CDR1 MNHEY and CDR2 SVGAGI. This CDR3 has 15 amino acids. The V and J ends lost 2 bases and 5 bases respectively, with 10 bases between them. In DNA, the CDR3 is TGTGCCAGCAGTTACGCTCAGGGTAATAATTCACCCCTCCACTTT. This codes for CASSYAQGNNSPLHF.

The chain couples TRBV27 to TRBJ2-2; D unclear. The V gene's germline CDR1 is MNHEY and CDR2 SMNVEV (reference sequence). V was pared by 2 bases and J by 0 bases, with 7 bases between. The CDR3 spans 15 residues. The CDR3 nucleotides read TGTGCCAGCAGTTTAAATGGGGCGAACACCGGGGAGCTGTTTTTT. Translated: CASSLNGANTGELFF.